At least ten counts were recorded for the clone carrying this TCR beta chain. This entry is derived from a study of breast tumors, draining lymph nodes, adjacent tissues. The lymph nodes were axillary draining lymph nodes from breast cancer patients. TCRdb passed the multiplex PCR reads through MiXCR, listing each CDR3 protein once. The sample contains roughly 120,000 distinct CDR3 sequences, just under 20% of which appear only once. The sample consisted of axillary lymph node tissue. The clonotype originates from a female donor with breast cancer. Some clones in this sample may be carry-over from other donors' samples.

Here the CDR3 DNA reads TGTGCCAGTAACATGGGGTGGGGGATTCAGCCCCAGCATTTT. Its protein product is CASNMGWGIQPQHF. This chain links TRBV19 with TRBJ1-5, with a tentative D call TRBD1 (5 bases). Germline V gene data show CDR1 as LNHDA and CDR2 as SQIVND (reference sequence). V was pared by 7 bases and J by 6 bases, with 16 bases between. This CDR3 is 14 amino acids long.